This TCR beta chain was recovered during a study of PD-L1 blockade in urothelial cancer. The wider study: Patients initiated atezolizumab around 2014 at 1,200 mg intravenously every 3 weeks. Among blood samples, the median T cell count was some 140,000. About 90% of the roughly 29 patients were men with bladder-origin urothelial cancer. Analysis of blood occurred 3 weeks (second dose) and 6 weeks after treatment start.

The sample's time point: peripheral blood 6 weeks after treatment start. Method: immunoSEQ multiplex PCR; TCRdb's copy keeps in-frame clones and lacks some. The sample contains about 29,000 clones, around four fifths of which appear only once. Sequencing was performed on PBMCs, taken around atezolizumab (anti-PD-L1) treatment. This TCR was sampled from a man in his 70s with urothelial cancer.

The CDR3 DNA reads as TGCGCCAGCAGCCAAGAGGCGGGAATCGGCTACGAGCAGTACTTC. It translates to CASSQEAGIGYEQYF. The chain uses TRBV4-3 and TRBJ2-7, with D perhaps matching TRBD2 (6 bases). V gave up 0 bases and J gave up 3 bases, with 12 bases separating them. Germline CDR1 reads LGHNA; CDR2 reads YSLEER. The CDR3 is 15 residues long.